This T cell receptor (beta chain) was recovered during a study of blood T cell repertoires in COVID-19. The overall study: PBMCs, B-cell-depleted T cells, or T cells were the source of the cDNA or gDNA that made up the material.

The CDR3 is 12 amino acids. V trimming: 5 bases; J trimming: 4 bases; junction bases outside the gene matches: 3. Germline V gene sequence: CDR1 GTSNPN, CDR2 SVGIG (reference sequence). TCRdb's copy holds only in-frame clones and misses some; the assay was immunoSEQ multiplex PCR. The repertoire holds 90,000 to 100,000 clones, approximately 86% seen once, with roughly a tenth in the top ten. Sequenced input: peripheral blood. The TCR was taken from a man between 65 and 80 years old with active or convalescent COVID-19. The chain recombines TRBV30 with TRBJ1-1; 8 bases fit TRBD1. CDR3 DNA sequence: TGTGCCTGGGACAGGGGAGGCACTGAAGCTTTCTTT. Translation gives CAWDRGGTEAFF.